This record concerns one T cell receptor beta chain sequence. What it recognizes is unknown. It was with a sample-barcoded 5' primer and a J-beta primer mix that a second PCR of roughly 7 to 12 cycles was run. A minimum of 2.5 million CDR3-containing paired-end reads was obtained for each sample. MiXCR, applied by TCRdb to the 5' RACE reads, yields one record per CDR3 protein. The sample lists approximately 850,000 distinct CDR3 sequences; about three fifths were seen once. The germline gives CDR1 SEHNR, CDR2 FQNEAQ (reference sequence). Trimming took 6 bases from V and 7 from J; bases not matched to a gene: 14. The CDR3 is 16 amino acids. The sample belongs to a study of blood T cells in healthy people across ages. General study results and limits: Estimated diversity that came from one million T cells was considered an underestimate.

Input material: blood. The clonotype was recovered from a man in his thirties or forties in good health. The V call is TRBV7-9, the J call TRBJ2-3; TRBD2 agrees at 9 bases. The CDR3 is CASRKTSGNYRNTQYF. CDR3 in DNA: TGTGCCAGCAGAAAGACTAGCGGTAATTATCGGAATACGCAGTATTTT.